This TCR beta chain was recorded in a study of CXCR3-negative and CXCR3-positive naive CD8 T cells. In triplicate, each CD8+ T cell subset was sorted at under 350,000 cells per replicate. CD45RO-CCR7+CD27+CD95- expression identified naive CD8+ T cells. This CDR3 has 12 residues. CDR1 is DFQATT, CDR2 SNEGSKA, per germline (reference sequence). In regard to this clonotype: Its antigen is as yet unknown.

Study-level results: More hydrophobic TRB CDR3s occurred in CXCR3-positive than in CXCR3-negative naive cells. Within a donor, both naive subsets shared TRBV-TRBJ usage, unlike memory cells.

Preparation of TRB cDNA libraries relied on 5' RACE carrying UMI labels. TCRdb derives one entry per CDR3 protein from the 5' RACE reads, leaving out DNA. The sample includes roughly 60,000 distinct CDR3 sequences. Sequencing used naive CXCR3+ CD8+ T cells from blood. Subset noted: CD45RO-CCR7+CD27+CD95- naive CD8+ T cells expressing CXCR3 (TNR3+). The chain has TRBV20-1 and TRBJ1-2; TCRdb indicates TRBD1, and absent DNA this call remains unverified. The sequence came from a human donor in good health. Some clones in this sample may be carry-over from other donors' samples. The CDR3 region is CGTTGDNYGYTF.